This T cell receptor (beta chain) was documented in a study of Graves' ophthalmopathy and Graves' hyperthyroidism (dated by TCRdb to the late 2010s). For context, the study as a whole: Peripheral blood was collected at initial diagnosis, prior to any treatment. To explore V-J signatures that distinguish ophthalmopathy from hyperthyroidism, a discovery set of about 99 patients was enrolled, made up of more than 40 with ophthalmopathy and 55 to 65 with stable hyperthyroidism. TCR beta repertoire signatures were used to distinguish Graves' ophthalmopathy from Graves' hyperthyroidism and to predict progression to ophthalmopathy. An independent validation cohort was composed of 18 hyperthyroidism patients and about 17 patients who later progressed from hyperthyroidism to ophthalmopathy. Following sampling, methimazole starting at 30 mg daily was administered to hyperthyroidism patients, and high-dose intravenous methylprednisolone was administered to ophthalmopathy patients. In total, 135 blood samples were TCR-sequenced: around 42 ophthalmopathy, 75 hyperthyroidism and 17 hyperthyroidism-to-ophthalmopathy patients. In six or seven hyperthyroidism patients, the T-cell repertoires found in thyroid tissue were compared with those found in blood.

Results and caveats for the whole study, not just this receptor: In validation, the model predicted ophthalmopathy progression with roughly 68% sensitivity and 72.22% specificity; 12 predicted patients were CT-confirmed with GO in a median of approximately six months. Most of the expanded thyroid clonotypes with a frequency above 0.001 were also detected in blood, and it was suggested that the thyroid immune response may be reflected by blood repertoires. In cross-validation, the 13-signature model distinguished ophthalmopathy from stable hyperthyroidism with about 88% sensitivity and 81% to 83% specificity, and in the test set the corresponding values were approximately 80% and 68%. Sample size was not predetermined statistically, and investigators were not blinded to group allocation.

There are 14 amino acids in the CDR3, from cysteine to phenylalanine inclusive. The kept DNA is CDR3 alone, 42 bases in frame from the first base. The germline ends are 9 bases apart after V is trimmed by 0 bases and J by 9 bases. According to the germline V gene, CDR1 reads MNHEY and CDR2 reads SVGAGI. For repertoire sequencing, the TCR beta CDR3 regions were amplified from RNA transcripts. The first round of RT-PCR was done with HTBI primers and the Qiagen OneStep RT-PCR kit, and was followed by a second round of multiplex PCR, then size selection and purification. The libraries underwent paired-end sequencing with 100 bp reads on an Illumina HiSeq2000. The source study handled its data this way. SOAPnuke was used to process the reads, removing any read that contained adapters or uncalled bases, had a mean Phred below 15, or lacked an exact match to the constant primer or identifier. COPE v1.2.5 was used to merge the high-quality paired reads. Unique nucleotide sequences were defined as clonotypes and aligned to IMGT TRB V, D and J references using MiTCR v1.1. Analysis was restricted to V-J combinations with a frequency above 0.0001, which covered about 99% of repertoires. For each V-J combination, a TCR clonal expansion and chaos score was defined as the ratio of F50 clonal expansion to chaos observed in the TCRdist matrix. Welch's t-statistics and random forest were used to reduce features to about a dozen V-J combinations, which were fed into a naive Bayes classifier. Thyroid-blood repertoire similarity was quantified with the Morisita-Horn index. TCRdb handled the public reads itself, with Q25 trimming in fastp and clone calling in MiXCR, and kept productive beta chains. CDR3 protein duplicates are merged, each entry listing the most common genes and DNA. V and J calls and clone size were set by TCRdb, not the authors. The sample table contains about 700,000 distinct CDR3 sequences; only one count was recorded for 35% to 50% of them. The ten largest clones represent approximately 43% of the sample.

In regard to this clonotype: The antigen this receptor binds is unknown. No base qualities exist here, and no much larger clone lies one base off it.

Ophthalmopathy patients had moderately to severely active disease, Clinical Activity Score of at least 3, NOSPECS grade of at least 4, and disease duration under 3 months. Patients with other autoimmune diseases, uncontrolled infections, pregnancy or lactation were excluded. Diagnosis relied on clinical symptoms, serum thyroxine, TRAb, thyroid ultrasound and orbital computed tomography. PBMCs were isolated from 10 ml of fresh peripheral blood by Ficoll-Paque density gradient centrifugation. Total RNA was extracted with Trizol reagent and quality-checked on an Agilent 2100 Bioanalyzer. This clonotype was sampled from an adult man with Graves' ophthalmopathy. Input material: peripheral blood. Here the chain combines TRBV6-5 and TRBJ1-6; the D gene remains uncertain. The CDR3 sequence is CASSYSTASSPLHF. The sequenced DNA is TGTGCCAGCAGTTACTCGACGGCTAGTTCACCCCTCCACTTT.